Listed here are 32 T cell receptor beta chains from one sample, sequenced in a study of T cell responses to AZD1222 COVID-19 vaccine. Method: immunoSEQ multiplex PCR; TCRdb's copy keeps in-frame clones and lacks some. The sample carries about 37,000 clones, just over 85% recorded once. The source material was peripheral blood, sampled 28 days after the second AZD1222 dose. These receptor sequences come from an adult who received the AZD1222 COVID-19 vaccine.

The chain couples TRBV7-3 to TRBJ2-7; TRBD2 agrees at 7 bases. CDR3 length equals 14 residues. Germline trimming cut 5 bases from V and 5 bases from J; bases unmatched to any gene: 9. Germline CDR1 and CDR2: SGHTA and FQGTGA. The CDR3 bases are TGTGCCAGCAGCGCTGGGGGAGGGTGGGACGAGCAGTACTTC. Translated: CASSAGGGWDEQYF.

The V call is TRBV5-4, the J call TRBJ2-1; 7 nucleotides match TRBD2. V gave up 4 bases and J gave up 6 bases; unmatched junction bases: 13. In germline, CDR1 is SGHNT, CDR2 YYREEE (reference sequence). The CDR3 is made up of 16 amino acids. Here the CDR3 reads CASSPQAGGVSNEQFF. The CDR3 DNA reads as TGTGCCAGCAGCCCCCAAGCTGGGGGGGTAAGCAATGAGCAGTTCTTC. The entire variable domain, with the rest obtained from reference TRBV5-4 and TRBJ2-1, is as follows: ETGVTQSPTHLIKTRGQQVTLRCSSQSGHNTVSWYQQALGQGPQFIFQYYREEENGRGNFPPRFSGLQFPNYSSELNVNALELDDSALYLCASSPQAGGVSNEQFFGPGTRLTVL.

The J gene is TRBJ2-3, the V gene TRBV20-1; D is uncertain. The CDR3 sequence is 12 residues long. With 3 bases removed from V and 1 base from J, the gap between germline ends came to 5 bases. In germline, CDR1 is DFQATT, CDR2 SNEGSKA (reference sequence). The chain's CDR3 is CSASPGTDTQYF. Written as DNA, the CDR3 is TGCAGTGCTAGTCCGGGCACAGATACGCAGTATTTT.

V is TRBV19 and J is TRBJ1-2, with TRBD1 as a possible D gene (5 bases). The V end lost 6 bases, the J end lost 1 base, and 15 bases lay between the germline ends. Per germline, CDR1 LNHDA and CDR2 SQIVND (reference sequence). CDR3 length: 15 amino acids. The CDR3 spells CASSPQAGVNYGYTF. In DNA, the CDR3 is TGTGCCAGTAGCCCACAGGCAGGAGTTAACTATGGCTACACCTTC.

CDR3 loop: CASSLQAGTDTQYF. The CDR3 DNA is TGCGCCAGCTCACTTCAAGCGGGCACAGATACGCAGTATTTT. The chain has TRBV5-1 and TRBJ2-3; a weak D match, TRBD2 (5 bases). Germline values: CDR1 SGHRS, CDR2 YFSETQ. This CDR3 has 14 residues. V lost 7 bases and J 1 base, leaving 13 bases between the germline ends.

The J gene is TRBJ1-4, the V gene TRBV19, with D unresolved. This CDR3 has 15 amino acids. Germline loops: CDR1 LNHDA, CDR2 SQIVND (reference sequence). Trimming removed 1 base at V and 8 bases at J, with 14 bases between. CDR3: CASSIVWGINEKLFF. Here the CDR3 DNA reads TGTGCCAGTAGTATAGTTTGGGGAATTAACGAAAAACTGTTTTTT. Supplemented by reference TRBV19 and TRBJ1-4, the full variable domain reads DGGITQSPKYLFRKEGQNVTLSCEQNLNHDAMYWYRQDPGQGLRLIYYSQIVNDFQKGDIAEGYSVSREKKESFPLTVTSAQKNPTAFYLCASSIVWGINEKLFFGSGTQLSVL.

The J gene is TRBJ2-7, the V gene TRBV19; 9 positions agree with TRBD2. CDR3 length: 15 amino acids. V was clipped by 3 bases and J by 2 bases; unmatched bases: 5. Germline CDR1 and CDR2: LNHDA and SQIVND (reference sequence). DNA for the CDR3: TGTGCCAGTAGTATCGGCCTAGCGGGAACCTACGAGCAGTACTTC. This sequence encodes CASSIGLAGTYEQYF.

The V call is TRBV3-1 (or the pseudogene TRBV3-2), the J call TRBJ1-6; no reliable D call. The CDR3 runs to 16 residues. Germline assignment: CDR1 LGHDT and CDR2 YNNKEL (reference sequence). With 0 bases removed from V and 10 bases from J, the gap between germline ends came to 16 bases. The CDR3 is CASSQDPPVIGSPLHF. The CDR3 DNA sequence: TGTGCCAGCAGCCAAGATCCTCCAGTAATCGGCTCACCCCTCCACTTT.

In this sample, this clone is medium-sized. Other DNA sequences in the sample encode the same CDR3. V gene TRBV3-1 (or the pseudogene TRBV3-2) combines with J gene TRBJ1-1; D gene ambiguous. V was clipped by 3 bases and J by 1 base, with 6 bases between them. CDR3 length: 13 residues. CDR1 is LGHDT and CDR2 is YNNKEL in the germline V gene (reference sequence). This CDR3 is CASSQGRNTEAFF. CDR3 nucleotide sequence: TGTGCCAGCAGCCAGGGGAGGAACACTGAAGCTTTCTTT.

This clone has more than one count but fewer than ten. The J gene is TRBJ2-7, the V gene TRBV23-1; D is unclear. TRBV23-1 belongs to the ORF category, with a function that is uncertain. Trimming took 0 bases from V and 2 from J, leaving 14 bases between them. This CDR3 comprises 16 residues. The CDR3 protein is CASSQSLRGKAYEQYF. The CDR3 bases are TGCGCCAGCAGTCAATCTCTACGAGGTAAGGCCTACGAGCAGTACTTC.

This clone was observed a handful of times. The CDR3, as DNA: TGCGCCAGCAGTTTACAGGGTCGAAGCTCTGGAAACACCATATATTTT. This encodes CASSLQGRSSGNTIYF. The V gene is TRBV5-1, the J gene TRBJ1-3; maybe TRBD1 (6 bases). V was shortened by 5 bases and J by 0 bases, with 15 bases between the two germline ends. The CDR3 length is 16 residues. Looked up from germline, CDR1 is SGHRS and CDR2 is YFSETQ.

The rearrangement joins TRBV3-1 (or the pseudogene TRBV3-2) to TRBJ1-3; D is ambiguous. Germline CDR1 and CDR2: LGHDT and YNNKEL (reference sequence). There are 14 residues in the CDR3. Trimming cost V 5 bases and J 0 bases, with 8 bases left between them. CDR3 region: CASSAVLSGNTIYF. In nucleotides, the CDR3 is TGTGCCAGCAGCGCGGTACTCTCTGGAAACACCATATATTTT.

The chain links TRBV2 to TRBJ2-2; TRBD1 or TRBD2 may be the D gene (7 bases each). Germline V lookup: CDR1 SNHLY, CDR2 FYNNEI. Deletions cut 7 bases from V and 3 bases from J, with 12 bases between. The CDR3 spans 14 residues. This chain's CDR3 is CASTAGGDTGELFF. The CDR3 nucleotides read TGTGCCAGCACGGCAGGGGGGGACACCGGGGAGCTGTTTTTT.

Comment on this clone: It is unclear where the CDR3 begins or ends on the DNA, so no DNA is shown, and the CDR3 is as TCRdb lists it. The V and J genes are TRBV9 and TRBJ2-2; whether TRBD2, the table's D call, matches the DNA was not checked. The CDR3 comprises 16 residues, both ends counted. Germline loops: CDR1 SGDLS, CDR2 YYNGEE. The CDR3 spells CASSAEDFRGTGELFF.

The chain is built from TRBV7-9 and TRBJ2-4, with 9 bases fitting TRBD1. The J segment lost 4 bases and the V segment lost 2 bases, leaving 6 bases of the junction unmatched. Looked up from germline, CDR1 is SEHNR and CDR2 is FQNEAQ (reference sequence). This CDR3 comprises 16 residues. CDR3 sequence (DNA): TGTGCCAGCAGCTTACTCCTAGGGACAGGGAAAAACATTCAGTACTTC. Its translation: CASSLLLGTGKNIQYF.

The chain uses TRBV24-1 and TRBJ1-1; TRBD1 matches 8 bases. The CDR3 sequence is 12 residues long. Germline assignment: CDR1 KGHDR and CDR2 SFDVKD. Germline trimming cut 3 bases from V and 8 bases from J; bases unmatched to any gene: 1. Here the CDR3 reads CATSDGTGEAFF. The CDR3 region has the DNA TGTGCCACCAGTGATGGGACAGGCGAAGCTTTCTTT.

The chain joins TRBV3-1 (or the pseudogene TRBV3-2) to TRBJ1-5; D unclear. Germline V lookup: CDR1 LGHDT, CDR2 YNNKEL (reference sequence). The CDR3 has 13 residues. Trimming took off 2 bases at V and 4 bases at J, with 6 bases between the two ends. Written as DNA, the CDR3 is TGTGCCAGCAGCCAAAGAGATAATCAGCCCCAGCATTTT. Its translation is CASSQRDNQPQHF.

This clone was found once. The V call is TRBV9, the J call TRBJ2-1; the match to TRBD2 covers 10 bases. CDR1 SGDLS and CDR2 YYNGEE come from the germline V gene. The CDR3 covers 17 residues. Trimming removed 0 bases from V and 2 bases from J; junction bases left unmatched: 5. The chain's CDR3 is CASSVAGTSATYNEQFF. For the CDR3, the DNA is TGTGCCAGCAGCGTAGCCGGGACTAGCGCTACCTACAATGAGCAGTTCTTC.

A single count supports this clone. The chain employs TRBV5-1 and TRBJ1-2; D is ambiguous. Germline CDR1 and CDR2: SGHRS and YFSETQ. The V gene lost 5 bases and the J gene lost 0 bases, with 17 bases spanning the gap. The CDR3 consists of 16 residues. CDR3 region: CASSLFADPSNYGYTF. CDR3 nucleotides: TGCGCCAGCAGTCTATTTGCGGACCCCTCTAACTATGGCTACACCTTC.

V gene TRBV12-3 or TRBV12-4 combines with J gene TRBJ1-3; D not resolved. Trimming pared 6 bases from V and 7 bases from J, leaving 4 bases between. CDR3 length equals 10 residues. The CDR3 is CASRRNTIYF. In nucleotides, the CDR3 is TGTGCCAGCAGGAGGAACACCATATATTTT.

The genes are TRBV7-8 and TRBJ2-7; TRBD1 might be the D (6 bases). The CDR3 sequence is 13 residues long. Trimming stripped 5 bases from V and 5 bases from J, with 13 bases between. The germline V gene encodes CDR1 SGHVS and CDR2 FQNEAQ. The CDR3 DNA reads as TGTGCCAGCAGCCTCACAGGGTACAACGAGCAGTACTTC. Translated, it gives CASSLTGYNEQYF.

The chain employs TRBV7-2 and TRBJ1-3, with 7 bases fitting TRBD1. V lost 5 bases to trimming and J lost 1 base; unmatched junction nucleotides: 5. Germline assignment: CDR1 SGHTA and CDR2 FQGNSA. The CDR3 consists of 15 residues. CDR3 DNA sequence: TGTGCCAGCAGCACCTCGACAGGGTCTGGAAACACCATATATTTT. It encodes CASSTSTGSGNTIYF. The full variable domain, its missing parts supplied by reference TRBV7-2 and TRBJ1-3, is GAGVSQSPSNKVTEKGKDVELRCDPISGHTALYWYRQSLGQGLEFLIYFQGNSAPDKSGLPSDRFSAERTGGSVSTLTIQRTQQEDSAVYLCASSTSTGSGNTIYFGEGSWLTVV.

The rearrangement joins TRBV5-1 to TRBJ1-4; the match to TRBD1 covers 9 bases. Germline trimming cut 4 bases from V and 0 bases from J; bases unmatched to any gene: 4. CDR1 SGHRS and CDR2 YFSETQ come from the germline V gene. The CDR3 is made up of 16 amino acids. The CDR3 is CASSLGQGATNEKLFF. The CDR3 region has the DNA TGCGCCAGCAGCCTGGGACAGGGAGCAACTAATGAAAAACTGTTTTTT.

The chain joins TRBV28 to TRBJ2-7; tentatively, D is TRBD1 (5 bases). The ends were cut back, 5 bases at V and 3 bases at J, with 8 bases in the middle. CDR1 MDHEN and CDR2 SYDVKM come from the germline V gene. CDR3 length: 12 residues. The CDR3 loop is CASSRDSYEQYF. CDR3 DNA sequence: TGTGCCAGCAGTAGAGACAGCTACGAGCAGTACTTC.

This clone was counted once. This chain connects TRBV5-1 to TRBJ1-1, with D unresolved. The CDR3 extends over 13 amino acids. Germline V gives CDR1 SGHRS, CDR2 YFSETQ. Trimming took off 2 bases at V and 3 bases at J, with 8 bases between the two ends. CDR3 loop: CASSFVSDTEAFF. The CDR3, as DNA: TGCGCCAGCAGCTTTGTTAGCGACACTGAAGCTTTCTTT.

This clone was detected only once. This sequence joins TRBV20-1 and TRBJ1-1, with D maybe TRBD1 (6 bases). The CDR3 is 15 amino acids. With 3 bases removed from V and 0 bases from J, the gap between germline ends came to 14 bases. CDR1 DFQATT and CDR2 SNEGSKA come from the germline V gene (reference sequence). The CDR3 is CSASELGQLNTEAFF. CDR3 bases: TGCAGTGCTAGTGAATTGGGACAATTGAACACTGAAGCTTTCTTT.

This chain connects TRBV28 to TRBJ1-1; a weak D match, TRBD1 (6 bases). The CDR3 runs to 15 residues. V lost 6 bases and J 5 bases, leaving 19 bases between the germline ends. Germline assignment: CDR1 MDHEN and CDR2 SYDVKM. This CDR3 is CASSETAGEWTEAFF. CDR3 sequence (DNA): TGTGCCAGCAGCGAAACAGCAGGGGAGTGGACTGAAGCTTTCTTT.

This CDR3 is CASSSGTEGQFF. Written as DNA, the CDR3 is TGCGCCAGCAGTAGCGGGACAGAGGGGCAGTTCTTC. The chain has TRBV5-1 and TRBJ2-1, with a tentative D call TRBD2 (8 bases). This CDR3 contains 12 residues. V was shortened by 5 bases and J by 12 bases, with 15 bases between the two germline ends. Germline CDR1 and CDR2: SGHRS and YFSETQ.

The CDR3 reads CASSLTANYGYTF. The DNA for the CDR3 is TGCGCCAGCAGCCTAACAGCTAACTATGGCTACACCTTC. This sequence joins TRBV5-1 and TRBJ1-2; no firm D call. The V and J ends lost 4 bases and 0 bases respectively, with 7 bases between them. The CDR3 contains 13 residues. Looked up from germline, CDR1 is SGHRS and CDR2 is YFSETQ. The entire variable domain, with the rest obtained from reference TRBV5-1 and TRBJ1-2, is as follows: KAGVTQTPRYLIKTRGQQVTLSCSPISGHRSVSWYQQTPGQGLQFLFEYFSETQRNKGNFPGRFSGRQFSNSRSEMNVSTLELGDSALYLCASSLTANYGYTFGSGTRLTVV.

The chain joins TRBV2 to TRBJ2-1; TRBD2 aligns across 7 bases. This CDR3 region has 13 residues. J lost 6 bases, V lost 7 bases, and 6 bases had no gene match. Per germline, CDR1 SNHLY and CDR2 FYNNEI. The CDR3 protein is CASNKAGLNEQFF. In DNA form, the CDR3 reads TGTGCCAGCAACAAAGCGGGGCTCAATGAGCAGTTCTTC. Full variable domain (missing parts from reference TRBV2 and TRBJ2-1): EPEVTQTPSHQVTQMGQEVILRCVPISNHLYFYWYRQILGQKVEFLVSFYNNEISEKSEIFDDQFSVERPDGSNFTLKIRSTKLEDSAMYFCASNKAGLNEQFFGPGTRLTVL.

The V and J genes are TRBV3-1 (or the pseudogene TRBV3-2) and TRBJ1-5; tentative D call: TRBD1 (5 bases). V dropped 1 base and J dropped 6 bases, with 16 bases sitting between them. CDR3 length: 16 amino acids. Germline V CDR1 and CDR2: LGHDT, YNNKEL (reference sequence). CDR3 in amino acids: CASSQGQGQWRQPQHF. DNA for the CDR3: TGTGCCAGCAGCCAAGGGCAGGGTCAGTGGCGTCAGCCCCAGCATTTT.

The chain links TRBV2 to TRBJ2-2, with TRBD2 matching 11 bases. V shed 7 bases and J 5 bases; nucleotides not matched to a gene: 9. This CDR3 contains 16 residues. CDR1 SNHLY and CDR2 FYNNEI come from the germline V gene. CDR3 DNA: TGTGCCAGCACTCGGTCTACTAGCGGGGGAACCGGGGAGCTGTTTTTT. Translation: CASTRSTSGGTGELFF. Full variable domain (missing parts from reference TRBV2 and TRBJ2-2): EPEVTQTPSHQVTQMGQEVILRCVPISNHLYFYWYRQILGQKVEFLVSFYNNEISEKSEIFDDQFSVERPDGSNFTLKIRSTKLEDSAMYFCASTRSTSGGTGELFFGEGSRLTVL.